This T cell receptor beta chain is drawn from a study of blood T cell repertoires in COVID-19. Study-wide background: Material from acute and convalescent COVID-19 was sourced from the United States, Italy and Spain. PBMCs, B-cell-depleted T cells, or T cells were the source of the cDNA or gDNA that made up the material.

Per the original methods: Estimated nucleated cell counts came from reference gene primer amplification. Data came from immunoSEQ multiplex PCR; TCRdb stores just in-frame clones and leaves some out. For V, J and clone size, that table is used; D and trimming come from the DNA. The sample has roughly 97,000 clones; roughly nine tenths are singletons. Germline loops: CDR1 MGHRA, CDR2 YSYEKL. There are 15 residues in the CDR3. The V gene end was trimmed by 1 base and the J gene end by 6 bases; junction bases not matched to a gene: 0. Sequencing used peripheral blood. The rearrangement joins TRBV4-1 to TRBJ2-1, with TRBD2 matching 13 bases. This TCR came from a human donor in a cohort sampled during active COVID-19. CDR3 bases: TGCGCCAGCAGCCAAGGACTAGCGGGGGGCAATGAGCAGTTCTTC. Its protein is CASSQGLAGGNEQFF.